This T cell receptor (beta chain) is from a study of blood T cells in healthy people across ages (dated by TCRdb to between 2014 and 2017). The study in broad terms: In model experiments, template switching captured roughly one uniquely barcoded TCR beta cDNA molecule for every two T cells. Donors were grouped into four age groups: young (average approximately 16 years), middle-aged (less than 40), aged (around 62) and long-lived (approximately 78). Donors of different ages were randomly distributed across sequencing lanes to avoid experimental bias. Two additional independent replicas of 1 million unique cDNA reads from the same blood draw were analyzed for two donors (one aged 18 to 30 and one aged 80 or older). Using deep sequencing normalized with unique cDNA molecular identifiers, the study measured how TCR beta repertoire diversity changes with age. On the study overall, not on this receptor specifically: There was a strong correlation between observed TCR beta diversity and the percentage of naive T cells measured by flow cytometry. Because donor CMV infection status was unknown, age-related changes in expanded clonotypes were potentially confounded. Observed TCR beta diversity per million T cells fell roughly linearly with age, and a significant reduction was already apparent by age about 38. Since profiling was done on bulk unsorted PBMCs, naive and antigen-experienced compartments could not be conclusively compared. Estimates of total diversity based on one million sequenced T cells were considered lower bounds and underestimates. Compared with the aged group, more naive CD4+ T cells, fewer expanded clones and increased TCR diversity were shown by the long-lived group, suggesting age selection.

Library preparation was by 5' RACE. The sequencer listed for this sample is Illumina HiSeq 2500. A second PCR of roughly 6 to 11 cycles was run with a J-beta primer mix and a sample-barcoded 5' primer. A template-switch 5' adaptor carrying 12 random nucleotides introduced a unique molecular identifier onto each TCR beta cDNA molecule. Each sample yielded at least 2.5 million CDR3-containing paired-end reads. All of the RNA was converted into first-strand cDNA using the Mint cDNA synthesis kit, with a TRBC-specific oligonucleotide serving as the primer. Following uracil-DNA glycosylase treatment, a first 18-cycle PCR with universal primers M1SS and BC2_uni_R was performed on all cDNA. Per the original workflow: For normalization, 1 million high-quality reads were randomly selected from each sample, with every read carrying a distinct molecular identifier. Instead of being binned into consensus sequences, reads that shared molecular identifiers were thrown out. MiTCR, set to a Q25 quality threshold and the strictest error-elimination algorithm, was used for CDR3 identification, clonotype clustering and error correction. A nonparametric unseen species model with Euler transformation was used to estimate lower-bound total TCR beta diversity. TCRdb trimmed public reads at Q25 via fastp, called clones via MiXCR and kept in-frame beta chains. CDR3 protein sequences are deduplicated, and each keeps its most common genes and DNA. None of the V and J calls come from the authors' own analysis; TCRdb made them. The sample table contains about 1,400,000 distinct CDR3 sequences; only one count was recorded for 59% of them. The top ten hold approximately 7% of the sample.

V is cut back by 6 bases and J by 4 bases, with 15 bases in the junction unmatched. CDR1 and CDR2 were assigned from the germline V gene as SQVTM and ANQGSEA. The cysteine opens and the phenylalanine closes a CDR3 of 17 amino acids. Only CDR3 DNA remains: 51 bases, in frame from the first base. Donors were about 36 systemically healthy Caucasian individuals from Russia aged roughly 6 to 95 years. Each donor gave 8 to 10 milliliters of peripheral blood, drawn into EDTA-treated Vacutainer tubes. Ficoll-Paque density-gradient centrifugation was used to isolate PBMCs, with at least 6.5 million obtained per sample. Trizol reagent was used to extract total RNA from PBMCs, with at least 5.5 micrograms per sample. For every donor, flow cytometry on a PBMC aliquot measured the percentage of naive CD45RAhigh/CD27high T cells. A remark on this clonotype: Its antigen target is currently unknown. Per-nucleotide qualities are absent, and no much larger clonotype sits a single base away.

This chain joins TRBV29-1 to TRBJ2-2, with TRBD2 matching 9 junction bases. This receptor was taken from a man between 18 and 29 years old in good health. The material sequenced was blood. This receptor carries the CDR3 CSVTRAAGGAVTGELFF. At the DNA level, the sequence is TGCAGCGTCACACGGGCCGCGGGGGGGGCCGTCACCGGGGAGCTGTTTTTT.